Presented here are 15 T cell receptor beta chains from one specimen sequenced in a study of PD-1 blockade in classical Hodgkin lymphoma. Described time point: cycle 4 day 1 (C4D1), after five to seven weeks of nivolumab. There was relapse after autologous stem cell transplantation in every patient, and there was variation in brentuximab vedotin exposure. The assay was immunoSEQ multiplex PCR, and TCRdb's table has in-frame clones only and misses some. The sample records fewer than 30,000 clones, over 60% being singletons. This material consisted of peripheral blood mononuclear cells (PBMCs), taken before the fourth cycle of nivolumab. The receptor source for this set is a human donor with classical Hodgkin lymphoma.

The V gene is TRBV4-1, the J gene TRBJ2-1; tentative D call: TRBD2 (6 bases). This CDR3 has 18 residues. Germline lookup yields CDR1 MGHRA and CDR2 YSYEKL. Trimming left V 1 base short and J 7 bases short, with 23 bases between. For the CDR3, the DNA is TGCGCCAGCAGCCAAGGGGCCAGGGTCGGTTGGGCGGGAAATGAGCAGTTCTTC. The encoded protein is CASSQGARVGWAGNEQFF.

This sequence joins TRBV7-9 and TRBJ1-4; D not certain. The CDR3 sequence is 14 residues long. Trimming removed 2 bases from V and 0 bases from J, with 4 bases in between. CDR1 is SEHNR, CDR2 FQNEAQ, per germline (reference sequence). The CDR3 sequence: CASSLRATNEKLFF. CDR3 DNA: TGTGCCAGCAGCTTACGCGCAACTAATGAAAAACTGTTTTTT.

This chain uses TRBV28 with TRBJ1-6; tentative D call: TRBD1 (5 bases). V lost 4 bases, J lost 7 bases, and 14 bases lay in between. The germline gives CDR1 MDHEN, CDR2 SYDVKM. The CDR3 totals 15 residues. This CDR3 reads CASSYPGRVNSPLHF. In DNA form, the CDR3 reads TGTGCCAGCAGTTACCCGGGACGCGTAAATTCACCCCTCCACTTT.

This chain links TRBV29-1 with TRBJ2-1; TRBD2 matches at 10 bases. From germline, CDR1 is SQVTM and CDR2 ANQGSEA. The CDR3 is made up of 16 amino acids. The V and J ends lost 4 bases and 8 bases, in that order; junction bases with no gene match: 14. CDR3 coding DNA: TGCAGCGTTGGGACTATAGCGGGGGGCCCTATTGATGAGCAGTTCTTC. It yields the protein CSVGTIAGGPIDEQFF.

J is TRBJ1-1 and V is TRBV5-4, with D unclear. The CDR3 is made up of 15 amino acids. Germline V gene lookup returns CDR1 SGHNT and CDR2 YYREEE (reference sequence). The V gene lost 2 bases and the J gene lost 1 base, with 12 bases spanning the gap. Here the CDR3 DNA reads TGTGCCAGCAGCTTTCTCAGGACGGCGAACACTGAAGCTTTCTTT. Translating it yields CASSFLRTANTEAFF.

This chain connects TRBV20-1 to TRBJ2-1, with D possibly TRBD1 on 5 matching bases. CDR1 and CDR2 from the germline V gene are DFQATT and SNEGSKA (reference sequence). There are 10 residues in the CDR3. V dropped 4 bases and J dropped 7 bases, with 5 bases sitting between them. CDR3 in DNA: TGCAGTGCTAAGGGGAATGAGCAGTTCTTC. Translating gives CSAKGNEQFF.

This chain links TRBV30 with TRBJ2-7; 7 bases map to TRBD1. The V segment lost 0 bases and the J segment 4 bases; nucleotides outside the gene matches: 12. Germline V CDR1 and CDR2: GTSNPN, SVGIG (reference sequence). The CDR3 covers 16 residues. DNA of the CDR3: TGTGCCTGGAGTGTGTGGGGGACAGAACGGGAATACGAGCAGTACTTC. Protein sequence: CAWSVWGTEREYEQYF.

This clone was seen a handful of times. The chain recombines TRBV6-5 with TRBJ2-1, with 8 bases lining up with TRBD2. The CDR3 contains 14 residues. V gave up 7 bases and J gave up 10 bases; unmatched junction bases: 12. CDR1 MNHEY and CDR2 SVGAGI come from the germline V gene. CDR3 nucleotide sequence: TGTGCCAGCACCCCCGGATTCCCGGGGGGGGAGCAGTTCTTC. As protein: CASTPGFPGGEQFF.

The chain links TRBV5-1 to TRBJ2-2, with 7 bases fitting TRBD1. Losses at the gene ends were 4 bases for V and 4 bases for J; bases not matched to a gene: 4. This CDR3 is 14 amino acids long. Germline V gene lookup returns CDR1 SGHRS and CDR2 YFSETQ. CDR3 sequence reads: CASSLDRATGELFF. CDR3 nucleotide sequence: TGCGCCAGCAGCCTCGACAGGGCCACCGGGGAGCTGTTTTTT.

This sequence joins TRBV6-6 and TRBJ2-3; no firm D call. This CDR3 spans 14 amino acids. Trimming took off 2 bases at V and 5 bases at J, with 11 bases between the two ends. Germline V CDR1 and CDR2: MNHNY, SVGAGI (reference sequence). DNA of the CDR3: TGTGCCAGCAGTTACAGTCAGGTGTTAGATACGCAGTATTTT. It specifies CASSYSQVLDTQYF.

The V call is TRBV6-5, the J call TRBJ1-1; 7 bases map to TRBD1. This CDR3 has 14 residues. V shed 4 bases, J shed 7 bases, and the junction held 9 bases outside the gene matches. Germline V gene data show CDR1 as MNHEY and CDR2 as SVGAGI. The CDR3 here is CASSWGRQGVEAFF. DNA of the CDR3: TGTGCCAGCAGTTGGGGCCGACAGGGAGTTGAAGCTTTCTTT.

This clone was detected only once. The chain has TRBV11-2 and TRBJ1-5; D is possibly TRBD1 (5 bases). This CDR3 contains 13 residues. CDR1 is SGHAT, CDR2 FQNNGV, per germline. Deletions cut 4 bases from V and 1 base from J, with 5 bases between. CDR3 in amino acids: CASSWGSNQPQHF. CDR3 in DNA: TGTGCCAGCAGCTGGGGGAGCAATCAGCCCCAGCATTTT.

This clone was counted a few times. The chain recombines TRBV28 with TRBJ2-7; the match to TRBD1 covers 9 bases. Germline V lookup: CDR1 MDHEN, CDR2 SYDVKM. Trimming at V came to 4 bases and at J to 3 bases, leaving 7 bases not matched to a gene. The CDR3 covers 15 residues. CDR3 bases: TGTGCCAGCAGTTCTCCGGGACAGGGTGGCTACGAGCAGTACTTC. Its protein is CASSSPGQGGYEQYF. The complete variable domain, with remaining parts taken from reference TRBV28 and TRBJ2-7, reads DVKVTQSSRYLVKRTGEKVFLECVQDMDHENMFWYRQDPGLGLRLIYFSYDVKMKEKGDIPEGYSVSREKKERFSLILESASTNQTSMYLCASSSPGQGGYEQYFGPGTRLTVT.

The sample holds a few counts of this clone. The chain combines TRBV19 with TRBJ1-1, with 7 bases that match TRBD1. This CDR3 comprises 15 residues. V was pared by 7 bases and J by 2 bases, with 10 bases of the junction left unmatched. CDR1 and CDR2 from the germline V gene are LNHDA and SQIVND (reference sequence). For the CDR3, the DNA is TGTGCCAGTAAGGGTTTCGACAGGGCAAACACTGAAGCTTTCTTT. This codes for CASKGFDRANTEAFF.

The V gene is TRBV27, the J gene TRBJ2-5; TRBD2 aligns across 7 bases. This CDR3 is built from 15 residues. Germline CDR1 reads MNHEY; CDR2 reads SMNVEV (reference sequence). The J segment lost 5 bases and the V segment lost 10 bases, leaving 16 bases of the junction unmatched. The CDR3 DNA follows: TGTGCCATCAAGGCGGGGGTGCCTCCAATGGAGACCCAGTACTTC. It translates to CAIKAGVPPMETQYF.